This T cell receptor (beta chain) was identified during a study of blood T cell repertoires in COVID-19. This CDR3 region has 14 residues. Trimming left V 1 base short and J 0 bases short, with 7 bases between. Germline CDR1 is SGHTA and CDR2 is FQGTGA. In the authors' methods: Amplified reference gene primers provided the basis for estimating nucleated cell counts. Here immunoSEQ multiplex PCR was the method, and the copy in TCRdb shows in-frame clones only, minus some. That table supplies the V and J calls and clone size; D and trimming were determined from the DNA. Of tens of thousands of clones in the sample, 86% were seen once.

The material sequenced was peripheral blood. The TCR comes from an elderly woman in a cohort sampled during active or convalescent COVID-19. The V call is TRBV7-3, the J call TRBJ2-7; D call uncertain. The DNA for the CDR3 is TGTGCCAGCAGCTTAAATAGTCTCTCCTACGAGCAGTACTTC. Translating it yields CASSLNSLSYEQYF. The whole variable domain, filled in from reference TRBV7-3 and TRBJ2-7, reads GAGVSQTPSNKVTEKGKYVELRCDPISGHTALYWYRQSLGQGPEFLIYFQGTGAADDSGLPNDRFFAVRPEGSVSTLKIQRTERGDSAVYLCASSLNSLSYEQYFGPGTRLTVT.